This entry describes one TCR beta chain. The antigen is unknown. MiXCR, run by TCRdb on the RACE reads, gives a single entry per CDR3 protein. Counted here are 50,000 or so distinct CDR3 sequences, approximately 10% occurring once; the ten biggest clones make up 1.8%. The sample comes from a study of human T cells and chemical hapten exposure. Study context: Diagnoses of alopecia areata, totalis or universalis occurred in mostly female patients. Whole-study findings and limits: The study found expanded TCRs formed significantly more large CDR3 similarity clusters than controls. A positive correlation with patch test score was shown by PT1 expanded TCR counts.

This sample's time point: patch test 1, 2 weeks after DPC sensitization. Treatment in this sample: therapeutic diphenylcyclopropenone sensitization with weekly scalp DPC. Whole blood, unfractionated, served as the material for total RNA extraction. The sequences come from whole blood, collected in connection with sensitization to the hapten diphenylcyclopropenone (DPC). This sequence originates from a woman aged 40 to 50 with alopecia areata. Some clones in this sample may be carry-over from other donors' samples.

CDR3 DNA sequence: TGTGCCAGCAGCCCGCGGACAGGGGGCAATCAGCCCCAGCATTTT. Translated: CASSPRTGGNQPQHF. The V and J genes are TRBV28 and TRBJ1-5, with TRBD1 matching over 9 bases. CDR3 length equals 15 residues. V lost 6 bases and J lost 2; bases outside the gene matches: 5. Germline assignment: CDR1 MDHEN and CDR2 SYDVKM.